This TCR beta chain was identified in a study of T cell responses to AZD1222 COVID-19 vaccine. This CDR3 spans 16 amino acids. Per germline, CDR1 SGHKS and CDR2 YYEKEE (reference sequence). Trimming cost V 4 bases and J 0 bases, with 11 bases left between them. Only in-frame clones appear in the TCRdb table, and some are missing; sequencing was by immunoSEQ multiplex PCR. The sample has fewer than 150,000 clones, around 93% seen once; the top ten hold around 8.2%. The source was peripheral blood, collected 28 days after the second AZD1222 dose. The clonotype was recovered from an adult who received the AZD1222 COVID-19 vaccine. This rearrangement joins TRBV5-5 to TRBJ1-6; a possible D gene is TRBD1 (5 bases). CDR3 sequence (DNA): TGTGCCAGCAGCAGAACCGACAGCTCCTATAATTCACCCCTCCACTTT. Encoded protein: CASSRTDSSYNSPLHF. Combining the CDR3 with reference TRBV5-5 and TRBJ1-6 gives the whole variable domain DAGVTQSPTHLIKTRGQQVTLRCSPISGHKSVSWYQQVLGQGPQFIFQYYEKEERGRGNFPDRFSARQFPNYSSELNVNALLLGDSALYLCASSRTDSSYNSPLHFGNGTRLTVT.